Reported below is one TCR beta chain. The target of this receptor is not known. It has no much larger one-base neighbor in the sample; base qualities were not kept. Explained via the paper, the time point label denotes: pre-sensitization, week 0. The sample's treatment or condition label, in plain terms: therapeutic diphenylcyclopropenone sensitization with weekly scalp DPC. Blood at each patch-test visit was drawn before the patch test was applied. Patients were considered eligible if aged 18 to 70, diagnosed with alopecia and deemed suitable for DPC therapy, and patients were excluded if pregnant. Unfractionated whole blood was collected in Tempus Blood RNA tubes, and total RNA was extracted from that blood. This record comes from a study of human T cells and chemical hapten exposure (dated by TCRdb to the early 2020s). At the level of the whole study: For sensitization, 2% DPC in acetone was applied to a 2 cm by 2 cm area of upper inner arm skin. Throughout the approximately 22-week study period, patients were also given weekly therapeutic DPC doses on the scalp. Blood was sampled from patients pre-sensitization (week 0) and at 2, 6 and about 24 weeks after DPC sensitization. The mostly female patient cohort included alopecia areata with under or over 50% scalp involvement, alopecia totalis and alopecia universalis. The libraries were sequenced as a pool, and the TCR yield per sample differed mostly because of small variations in library volumes within the pool. Patch testing on the upper back used Finn chambers containing 0.01% DPC, with scoring done after 6 days according to International Contact Dermatitis Research Group standards. This study followed changes in the peripheral blood TCR repertoire in vivo during primary and secondary sensitization of alopecia patients to the hapten diphenylcyclopropenone (DPC). Blood for TCR sequencing was provided by twenty-nine alopecia patients at one to four time points (pre-sensitization, 2, 6 and 24 weeks). Paper-wide results and their limitations: DPC sensitization did not change how many TCRs were above 1 in 1000 frequency, and no evidence was found of alterations in global repertoire structure. After repeated subsampling, the strength of the expansion versus patch-test correlation and the threshold at which it became significant changed. A positive correlation was found between the number of PT1 expanded TCRs and patch test score, with significance reached at thresholds 8, 16 and 32 but not 4. Significantly more large CDR3 similarity clusters were formed by expanded TCRs than by pre-sensitization or healthy control sets, consistent with antigen-driven responses. Alopecia, a presumed autoimmune disease, was present in all patients, so the immune response of the patients might differ from that of healthy individuals.

Receptor amplification or capture employed RACE. The sequencing machine was a NextSeq 500. During library preparation, unique molecular identifiers were attached to individual cDNA molecules so that TCRs could be counted quantitatively and reproducibly. Each blood RNA sample was used to sequence both TCR alpha and TCR beta chains. In the authors' own workflow: The median number of TCRs per sample was roughly 100,000, ranging from roughly 20,000 to 700,000. The Decombinator software suite was used to annotate V, J and CDR3 in the TCR reads. To make PS versus PT1 abundance plots, every sample was subsampled to the same number of TCRs (28,000). TCRs were defined as expanded if absent before sensitization and observed at least eight times at the 2-week time point. The raw public reads went through TCRdb reprocessing: fastp at Q25, MiXCR clone calling, in-frame beta chains kept. Records with the same CDR3 protein are collapsed into one entry carrying the most frequent genes and DNA. The V and J calls and clone size come from TCRdb's table, not from the authors' own analysis. The sample profile shows approximately 180,000 distinct CDR3 sequences; 30% of them were found once. The top ten clones comprise less than 3% of the sample.

From the cysteine through the phenylalanine, the CDR3 covers 11 amino acids. Just CDR3 DNA is preserved here, 33 bases in frame from base 1. Relative to germline, V is 8 bases shorter and J is 5 bases shorter, with 7 bases between their ends. The germline V gene encodes CDR1 ENHRY and CDR2 SYGVKD. The sequence derives from a woman aged 25 to 39 with alopecia areata. Some clones in this sample may be carry-over from other donors' samples. The sequence joins TRBV10-3 to TRBJ2-1; no D gene call is confident. This specimen consisted of whole blood, obtained in connection with sensitization to the hapten diphenylcyclopropenone (DPC). The CDR3 protein: CAIGFDNEQFF. At the DNA level, the sequence is TGTGCCATCGGGTTTGACAATGAGCAGTTCTTC.